Listed below are T cell receptor beta chains from one sample, sequenced in a study of T cell responses to AZD1222 COVID-19 vaccine. The protocol was immunoSEQ multiplex PCR, while the TCRdb copy is restricted to in-frame clones and leaves out a portion. The profile shows around 130,000 clones, roughly 93% of them singletons. Sample: peripheral blood, taken on day 0 of AZD1222 vaccination. The source of these receptors is an adult in good health. Both conserved end residues are part of each CDR3. A D gene is named only where the DNA matches it firmly. Size is omitted from some rows. Given values are once, few, many or a class for expanded clones.

TRBJ1-2 - TRBD1 TRBV5-1 CASSTGQGSGVYGYTF TGCGCCAGCAGCACAGGACAGGGGTCAGGCGTCTATGGCTACACCTTC
TRBJ2-2 - - TRBV11-3 CASSLYDTGELFF TGTGCCAGCAGCTTATATGACACCGGGGAGCTGTTTTTT
TRBJ1-4 - - TRBV4-2 CASSRSLEGEKLFF TGTGCCAGCAGCCGTTCTCTTGAAGGGGAAAAACTGTTTTTT
TRBJ1-4 - - TRBV27 CASRRDNLATNEKLFF TGTGCCAGCAGAAGGGACAACCTTGCAACTAATGAAAAACTGTTTTTT
TRBJ1-3 - - TRBV9 CASSVGVPGRNTIYF TGTGCCAGCAGCGTAGGAGTGCCAGGGAGAAACACCATATATTTT
TRBJ1-1 - - TRBV12-3/TRBV12-4 CASSRTRNTEAFF TGTGCCAGCAGCCGGACAAGGAACACTGAAGCTTTCTTT
TRBJ2-3 - - TRBV4-1 CASSQVLAASTDTQYF TGCGCCAGCAGCCAAGTCCTAGCAGCTAGCACAGATACGCAGTATTTT
TRBJ1-4 - TRBD1 TRBV7-9 CASSFGGGDEKLFF TGTGCCAGCAGCTTTGGAGGGGGCGATGAAAAACTGTTTTTT
TRBJ2-2 - - TRBV24-1 CATSDLGTGELFF TGTGCCACCAGTGACTTGGGTACCGGGGAGCTGTTTTTT
TRBJ2-3 few - TRBV12-3/TRBV12-4 CASGAPDTQYF TGTGCCAGCGGGGCCCCAGATACGCAGTATTTT
TRBJ2-3 once TRBD2 TRBV9 CASSAETSGNPSPRSDTQYF TGTGCCAGCAGCGCGGAGACTAGCGGGAACCCGTCCCCAAGGTCAGATACGCAGTATTTT
TRBJ2-3 - - TRBV30 CAWAGGTDTQYF TGTGCCTGGGCTGGAGGGACAGATACGCAGTATTTT
TRBJ1-2 - - TRBV20-1 CSASHGYGYTF TGCAGTGCTTCGCATGGGTATGGCTACACCTTC
TRBJ1-5 - TRBD1 TRBV5-5 CASSMDRGQPQHF TGTGCCAGCAGCATGGACAGGGGTCAGCCCCAGCATTTT
TRBJ1-3 - TRBD1 TRBV12-3/TRBV12-4 CASSFQGVNTIYF TGTGCCAGCAGTTTTCAGGGGGTGAACACCATATATTTT
TRBJ2-1 - - TRBV5-1 CASSLTGHEQFF TGCGCCAGCAGCCTTACAGGGCATGAGCAGTTCTTC
TRBJ1-4 once TRBD1 TRBV7-2 CASSPGGATNEKLFF TGTGCCAGCAGCCCAGGGGGTGCAACTAATGAAAAACTGTTTTTT
TRBJ2-1 - - TRBV19 CASSIVGGGYNEQFF TGTGCCAGTAGTATAGTTGGGGGAGGATACAATGAGCAGTTCTTC
TRBJ1-1 - TRBD1 TRBV25-1 CASTEPGAGGRAEAFF TGTGCCAGCACAGAACCAGGCGCAGGGGGCAGGGCTGAAGCTTTCTTT
TRBJ1-4 once - TRBV4-1 CASSQAGQINEKLFF TGCGCCAGCAGCCAAGCGGGACAAATTAATGAAAAACTGTTTTTT
TRBJ2-3 - - TRBV5-6 CASSLVSGRTTDTQYF TGTGCCAGCAGCTTGGTTTCGGGGCGAACCACAGATACGCAGTATTTT
TRBJ1-1 - TRBD1 TRBV3-1/TRBV3-2 CASSLGTGNTEAFF TGTGCCAGCAGCCTCGGGACAGGAAACACTGAAGCTTTCTTT